These T cell receptor beta chains were read from a single sample in a study of monozygotic twins with inflammatory bowel disease. TCRdb reprocessed the 5' RACE reads and stores each CDR3 protein as one record, lacking DNA. The specimen's table records approximately 400,000 distinct CDR3 sequences. Source material: blood. The receptors were sampled from a human donor with ulcerative colitis or Crohn's disease, or a healthy co-twin of an affected twin (not recorded which). Both conserved end residues are part of each CDR3.

V	J	CDR3
TRBV10-3	TRBJ2-3	CAISDGRGPSTDTQYF
TRBV29-1	TRBJ1-2	CSASNLFPGSTNYGYTF
TRBV24-1	TRBJ2-5	CATSDDAAFPGTQYF
TRBV5-1	TRBJ2-2	CASSSAGVSGELFF
TRBV5-1	TRBJ1-3	CASSLESSGNTIYF
TRBV6-6	TRBJ2-2	CASSYSWDTGELFF
TRBV5-1	TRBJ2-5	CASSSEWETQYF
TRBV25-1	TRBJ2-7	CASRRQPSSYEQYF
TRBV5-6	TRBJ1-2	CASRWGQDYGYTF
TRBV24-1	TRBJ2-1	CATGGLYNEQFF
TRBV10-3	TRBJ2-1	CAITAGLAGSPYNEQFF
TRBV28	TRBJ1-3	CASSPTAESSGNTIYF
TRBV15	TRBJ1-5	CATAATGGIQPQHF
TRBV7-6	TRBJ2-2	CASSLDGPTGELFF
TRBV20-1	TRBJ1-1	CSASRQIEAFF
TRBV5-1	TRBJ2-7	CASSLEKGREQYF
TRBV20-1	TRBJ1-2	CSAGREGGYTF
TRBV2	TRBJ1-2	CASSDRTTNYGYTF
TRBV2	TRBJ2-5	CASNEGLQETQYF
TRBV6-5	TRBJ1-5	CASSYSRNSAPQHF
TRBV24-1	TRBJ2-5	CATSPAGVRETQYF
TRBV6-2/TRBV6-3	TRBJ2-7	CASSQPGLVMEQYF
TRBV6-2/TRBV6-3	TRBJ2-6	CASSRSGRLGANVLTF
TRBV5-1	TRBJ1-2	CASSAQGGGYTF
TRBV7-6	TRBJ2-2	CASSLVWSNTGELFF
TRBV27	TRBJ1-1	CASCRYEGGAAFF
TRBV20-1	TRBJ2-5	CSFTGRLQETQYF
TRBV20-1	TRBJ2-7	CSARDAPALEQYF
TRBV20-1	TRBJ1-2	CSAIRDSNGYTF
TRBV20-1	TRBJ2-3	CSARNPNPTDTQYF
TRBV15	TRBJ2-3	CATRGGQNTDTQYF
TRBV21-1	TRBJ2-1	CASSKAGDRRHNEQFF
TRBV25-1	TRBJ1-5	CASSEPGSNQPQHF
TRBV3-1	TRBJ2-3	CASKIAGALDTQYF
TRBV3-1	TRBJ2-7	CASSQRTQGPYEQYF
TRBV3-1	TRBJ1-2	CASSPSATGHYGYTF
TRBV7-2	TRBJ1-5	CASSRGQGWNQPQHF
TRBV19	TRBJ2-1	CASSVRDSSYNEQFF
TRBV2	TRBJ2-2	CASKKTTSGELFF
TRBV20-1	TRBJ1-2	CSAPYGSIIYGYTF
TRBV9	TRBJ2-1	CASSATGSYNEQFF
TRBV27	TRBJ2-1	CASKTVDEQFF
TRBV5-1	TRBJ1-4	CASSLRDGGTGEKLFF
TRBV12-3/TRBV12-4	TRBJ2-1	CASSRGLANIVNEQFF
TRBV4-3	TRBJ1-6	CASSRGTGSYNSPLHF